The 13 T cell receptor beta chains listed next were all sequenced from one sample in a study of CD8 T cells in Susac syndrome. RNA amounts of roughly 0.45 to 1 ug underwent reverse transcription with random hexamers. TCRdb recomputed calls from the immunoSEQ multiplex PCR reads with MiXCR, one row per CDR3 protein. The sample includes about 130,000 distinct CDR3 sequences, 91% of them seen just once. Sequenced: CD8+ T cells from PBMCs. These receptors all come from a human donor with multiple sclerosis.

This rearrangement joins TRBV3-1 to TRBJ2-5, with TRBD1 as a possible D gene (6 bases). V lost 4 bases and J lost 1, with 13 bases in between. CDR3 length: 15 residues. Germline loops: CDR1 LGHDT, CDR2 YNNKEL (reference sequence). This CDR3 reads CASSPGGTFQETQYF. The CDR3 DNA follows: TGTGCCAGCAGCCCCGGTGGGACATTCCAAGAGACCCAGTACTTC.

This sequence joins TRBV30 and TRBJ2-7; either TRBD1 or TRBD2 may supply D (5 bases each). Trimming took 2 bases from V and 3 from J, leaving 11 bases between them. Germline values: CDR1 GTSNPN, CDR2 SVGIG (reference sequence). The CDR3 runs to 13 residues. The CDR3: CAWSRDLIYEQYF. The CDR3 DNA reads TGTGCCTGGAGTAGGGACCTTATCTACGAGCAGTACTTC. Variable domain in full (rest from reference TRBV30 and TRBJ2-7): SQTIHQWPATLVQPVGSPLSLECTVEGTSNPNLYWYRQAAGRGLQLLFYSVGIGQISSEVPQNLSASRPQDRQFILSSKKLLLSDSGFYLCAWSRDLIYEQYFGPGTRLTVT.

The V and J genes are TRBV4-1 and TRBJ2-2, with TRBD2 matching 9 bases. The CDR3 sequence is 15 residues long. The V gene end was trimmed by 4 bases and the J gene end by 2 bases; junction bases not matched to a gene: 2. Per germline, CDR1 MGHRA and CDR2 YSYEKL. The CDR3 sequence is CASSPTSGNTGELFF. For the CDR3, the DNA is TGCGCCAGCAGCCCGACTAGCGGAAACACCGGGGAGCTGTTTTTT.

The CDR3 loop reads CASSYRGRGETQYF. The CDR3 DNA reads as TGTGCCAGCAGTTATAGGGGGCGTGGAGAGACCCAGTACTTC. This chain connects TRBV6-6 to TRBJ2-5; 7 bases are a match to TRBD1. The CDR3 is made up of 14 amino acids. The trim removed 3 bases at V and 4 bases at J, leaving 5 bases unmatched. CDR1 is MNHNY, CDR2 SVGAGI, per germline (reference sequence).

The rearrangement uses TRBV5-6 and TRBJ2-5, with a possible D match to TRBD1 (6 bases). This CDR3 spans 15 amino acids. Germline loops: CDR1 SGHDT, CDR2 YYEEEE. The V end lost 3 bases, the J end lost 2 bases, and 14 bases lay between the germline ends. The CDR3 sequence is CASSWIQGVQETQYF. For the CDR3, the DNA is TGTGCCAGCAGCTGGATACAGGGAGTTCAAGAGACCCAGTACTTC.

This clonotype was seen once. This chain uses TRBV27 with TRBJ1-4; 10 nucleotides align to TRBD1. Germline V gene data show CDR1 as MNHEY and CDR2 as SMNVEV (reference sequence). V lost 5 bases and J lost 6; bases outside the gene matches: 3. The CDR3 spans 14 residues. Written as DNA, the CDR3 is TGTGCCAGCAGTACCGGGACAGGGGATGAAAAACTGTTTTTT. It translates to CASSTGTGDEKLFF.

The chain is built from TRBV30 and TRBJ2-5, with D maybe TRBD2 (6 bases). Germline V gives CDR1 GTSNPN, CDR2 SVGIG (reference sequence). The germline V and J ends were trimmed by 0 bases and 5 bases, with 13 bases remaining between them. The CDR3 length is 14 residues. CDR3 nucleotides: TGTGCCTGGAGTGTTGGGCGGGATGGGGAGACCCAGTACTTC. It encodes CAWSVGRDGETQYF.

The chain uses TRBV6-2 or TRBV6-3 and TRBJ2-7; D tentatively fits TRBD1 or TRBD2 (5 bases each). CDR3 length equals 10 residues. V was pared by 8 bases and J by 3 bases, with 5 bases between. The germline V gene has CDR1 MNHEY and CDR2 SVGEGT. This CDR3 is CASGGYEQYF. CDR3 nucleotide sequence: TGTGCCAGCGGGGGCTACGAGCAGTACTTC.

The chain is built from TRBV20-1 and TRBJ1-2; no clear D. Trimming removed 4 bases from V and 2 bases from J, with 14 bases in between. The V gene's germline CDR1 is DFQATT and CDR2 SNEGSKA (reference sequence). This CDR3 contains 14 residues. The CDR3 sequence is CSAKLPGINYGYTF. CDR3 sequence (DNA): TGCAGTGCTAAACTCCCGGGGATAAACTATGGCTACACCTTC.

The V gene is TRBV7-8, the J gene TRBJ1-2; possibly TRBD1 for D (6 bases). The CDR3 is 16 residues long. Trimming took 4 bases from V and 0 from J, leaving 15 bases between them. CDR1 and CDR2 from the germline V gene are SGHVS and FQNEAQ. CDR3: CASSSGQSLPNYGYTF. CDR3 DNA sequence: TGTGCCAGCAGCTCAGGACAGTCACTCCCTAACTATGGCTACACCTTC.

J is TRBJ1-2 and V is TRBV12-3 or TRBV12-4; possibly TRBD1 for D (6 bases). V was trimmed by 5 bases and J by 5 bases, leaving 21 bases between them. The CDR3 totals 16 residues. In DNA, the CDR3 is TGTGCCAGCAGTACTCCGGACAGCCGTTTAGGGTATGGCTACACCTTC. Protein sequence: CASSTPDSRLGYGYTF.

This chain links TRBV19 with TRBJ2-1; D gene uncertain. This CDR3 spans 11 amino acids. Trimming cost V 8 bases and J 8 bases, with 10 bases left between them. Germline lookup yields CDR1 LNHDA and CDR2 SQIVND (reference sequence). The CDR3 loop is CASRRHDEQFF. In DNA form, the CDR3 reads TGTGCCAGTCGAAGACATGATGAGCAGTTCTTC.

The chain combines TRBV5-1 with TRBJ1-1; D unclear. In germline, CDR1 is SGHRS, CDR2 YFSETQ. This CDR3 spans 13 amino acids. V was shortened by 2 bases and J by 3 bases, with 8 bases between the two germline ends. The CDR3, as DNA: TGCGCCAGCAGCTTTCACGGGGACACTGAAGCTTTCTTT. Protein: CASSFHGDTEAFF.